This paragraph covers one TCR beta chain sequence. Its antigen remains unidentified. General study results and limits: Tumor Tregs overlapped most with tumor, then blood, naive CD4+ cells. The TCR gene usage of tumor memory CD4+ T cells clustered together with blood and lymph node memory CD4+ cells and with lymph node naive CD4+ cells.

V was cut by 6 bases and J by 4 bases, with 19 bases left in between. The CDR3 is 15 residues long. Germline V CDR1 and CDR2: MNHEY, SVGEGT. Using its own MiXCR run on the 5' RACE reads, TCRdb lists one record per CDR3 protein. The profile shows a few thousand distinct CDR3 sequences, 55% to 75% of them singletons. The source is a female donor with breast cancer. Sequencing was done on a sample of naive CD4+ T cells sorted from blood. Documented subset: naive CD4+ T cells, CD4+CD45RA+CD25-. The chain links TRBV6-2 or TRBV6-3 to TRBJ2-7, with D possibly TRBD1 on 8 matching bases. CDR3 sequence (DNA): TGTGCCAGCAGCACGGGAGGACAGGGTGTTTACGAGCAGTACTTC. It specifies CASSTGGQGVYEQYF.